The 31 T cell receptor beta chains given below trace back to one sample, sequenced in a study of T-cell memory formation after mild COVID-19. TCRdb recomputed calls from the 5' RACE reads with MiXCR, one row per CDR3 protein. Counted here are under 35,000 distinct CDR3 sequences, about 16% occurring once; the ten biggest clones make up approximately 1.5%. Material: PBMCs or a T cell subset sorted from them (not recorded which). These receptors all come from an adult who had mild COVID-19 (a few samples of this study predate the infection). Cell type and time point are not known.

The V call is TRBV9, the J call TRBJ1-4; D is unresolved. CDR1 SGDLS and CDR2 YYNGEE come from the germline V gene. This CDR3 spans 14 amino acids. Trimming pared 0 bases from V and 8 bases from J, leaving 11 bases between. The DNA of the CDR3 is TGTGCCAGCAGCGTAGGTCGGACGGCAGAAAAACTGTTTTTT. This gives the protein CASSVGRTAEKLFF.

This clonotype was observed many times. The chain employs TRBV7-3 and TRBJ2-2, with 10 bases matching TRBD1. V dropped 4 bases and J dropped 0; count of bases not matched to a gene: 14. The CDR3 runs 20 residues. Germline CDR1 SGHTA, CDR2 FQGTGA. The CDR3 sequence is CASSSRTGGMSRTNTGELFF. Here the CDR3 DNA reads TGTGCCAGCAGCTCCCGGACAGGGGGAATGTCAAGAACGAACACCGGGGAGCTGTTTTTT.

This clonotype was seen ten or more times. V and J are TRBV12-3 or TRBV12-4 and TRBJ1-1; perhaps TRBD1 as D (6 bases). The V end lost 0 bases, the J end lost 1 base, and 12 bases lay between the germline ends. The CDR3 is 16 residues long. This CDR3 is CASSLAAGASNTEAFF. CDR3 nucleotide sequence: TGTGCCAGCAGTTTAGCTGCAGGGGCCTCGAACACTGAAGCTTTCTTT.

This clonotype was recorded at least ten times. The rearrangement links TRBV7-2 to TRBJ2-1; D is undetermined. Germline CDR1 reads SGHTA; CDR2 reads FQGNSA. This CDR3 contains 13 residues. V lost 3 bases and J 4 bases, leaving 7 bases between the germline ends. CDR3 region: CASSFQRYNEQFF. The CDR3 nucleotides read TGTGCCAGCAGCTTCCAGAGATACAATGAGCAGTTCTTC.

This clonotype has at least ten counts. The V call is TRBV5-1, the J call TRBJ2-1, with D maybe TRBD2 (5 bases). V was clipped by 3 bases and J by 6 bases, with 10 bases between them. The CDR3 extends over 13 amino acids. Germline V gene sequence: CDR1 SGHRS, CDR2 YFSETQ. CDR3 region: CASSSTSCNEQFF. The CDR3 coding sequence is TGCGCCAGCAGCTCAACTAGTTGCAATGAGCAGTTCTTC.

The V and J genes are TRBV5-1 and TRBJ2-1; D ambiguous. V shed 0 bases and J shed 0 bases, with 10 bases lying between them. CDR3 length: 16 residues. Germline CDR1 reads SGHRS; CDR2 reads YFSETQ. Here the CDR3 DNA reads TGCGCCAGCAGCTTGGGGGGAAGCTTCTCCTACAATGAGCAGTTCTTC. This sequence encodes CASSLGGSFSYNEQFF.

There are a few counts of this clonotype. This rearrangement joins TRBV6-5 to TRBJ1-5; tentatively, D is TRBD1 (5 bases). The CDR3 sequence is 12 residues long. The ends were cut back, 7 bases at V and 16 bases at J, with 20 bases in the middle. Germline V gives CDR1 MNHEY, CDR2 SVGAGI. This CDR3 reads CASTTPGGTLHF. The CDR3 bases are TGTGCCAGCACTACCCCTGGGGGGACGTTACATTTT.

This clonotype was counted ten times or more. This sequence joins TRBV11-2 and TRBJ2-5; 12 bases match TRBD2. V gave up 5 bases and J gave up 2 bases; unmatched junction bases: 6. The CDR3 runs to 16 residues. The germline gives CDR1 SGHAT, CDR2 FQNNGV. This chain's CDR3 is CASSRTSGTPQETQYF. The DNA for the CDR3 is TGTGCCAGCAGCAGGACTAGCGGGACCCCACAAGAGACCCAGTACTTC.

This clonotype was seen repeatedly, ten times or more. The chain carries TRBV7-3 and TRBJ2-7, with D perhaps given as TRBD1 or TRBD2 (5 bases each). V lost 5 bases, J lost 2 bases, and 13 bases lay in between. CDR3 length: 14 amino acids. Germline V gene lookup returns CDR1 SGHTA and CDR2 FQGTGA. As DNA, the CDR3 is TGTGCCAGCAGCCTGGGACCCCCCCCCTACGAGCAGTACTTC. It specifies CASSLGPPPYEQYF.

The genes are TRBV7-3 and TRBJ2-1, with 7 positions matching TRBD1. The CDR3 extends over 13 amino acids. CDR1 and CDR2 (germline): SGHTA, FQGTGA. V lost 5 bases, J lost 4 bases, and 2 bases stayed unmatched. The CDR3 loop is CASSRDSYNEQFF. CDR3 bases: TGTGCCAGCAGCCGGGACAGTTACAATGAGCAGTTCTTC.

There are many counts of this clonotype. The chain uses TRBV7-2 and TRBJ2-5; tentative D call: TRBD1 (6 bases). The CDR3 loop spans 14 amino acids. V was pared by 0 bases and J by 4 bases, with 9 bases between. The germline gives CDR1 SGHTA, CDR2 FQGNSA. The CDR3 DNA reads TGTGCCAGCAGCTTAGCAGGCAGGGGAGAGACCCAGTACTTC. This codes for CASSLAGRGETQYF.

This sequence joins TRBV5-1 and TRBJ2-1; TRBD2 agrees at 12 bases. CDR1 is SGHRS, CDR2 YFSETQ, per germline. J was trimmed by 12 bases and V by 0 bases; bases with no gene match: 4. The CDR3 loop spans 14 amino acids. The CDR3 region is CASSLGLAGEGQFF. In DNA form, the CDR3 reads TGCGCCAGCAGCTTGGGACTAGCGGGAGAAGGGCAGTTCTTC. Supplemented by reference TRBV5-1 and TRBJ2-1, the full variable domain reads KAGVTQTPRYLIKTRGQQVTLSCSPISGHRSVSWYQQTPGQGLQFLFEYFSETQRNKGNFPGRFSGRQFSNSRSEMNVSTLELGDSALYLCASSLGLAGEGQFFGPGTRLTVL.

This clonotype has a count of ten or more. V gene TRBV5-1 combines with J gene TRBJ1-4, with D perhaps matching TRBD1 (5 bases). Trimming cost V 4 bases and J 8 bases, with 27 bases left between them. Germline CDR1 is SGHRS and CDR2 is YFSETQ. This CDR3 spans 18 amino acids. CDR3 residues: CASSPTHRQLRGGEKLFF. The CDR3 coding sequence is TGCGCCAGCAGCCCGACCCACCGACAGTTAAGAGGTGGCGAAAAACTGTTTTTT.

The table lists this clonotype with many counts. V gene TRBV15 combines with J gene TRBJ1-6, with 10 bases matching TRBD1. CDR3 length: 15 residues. J lost 11 bases, V lost 0 bases, and 4 bases had no gene match. Germline V gene lookup returns CDR1 LNHNV and CDR2 YYDKDF (reference sequence). The CDR3 region has the DNA TGTGCCACCAGCAGAGACTTCGGGACAGGGGCACCCCTCCACTTT. It is translated as CATSRDFGTGAPLHF. Complete variable domain (other parts from reference TRBV15 and TRBJ1-6): DAMVIQNPRYQVTQFGKPVTLSCSQTLNHNVMYWYQQKSSQAPKLLFHYYDKDFNNEADTPDNFQSRRPNTSFCFLDIRSPGLGDTAMYLCATSRDFGTGAPLHFGNGTRLTVT.

This clonotype came up many times. V gene TRBV12-3 or TRBV12-4 combines with J gene TRBJ2-7; no clear D gene. The CDR3 length is 12 residues. V lost 4 bases to trimming and J lost 4 bases, with 8 bases between them. The CDR3 DNA reads as TGTGCCAGCAGTTCCCCCCTGTACGAGCAGTACTTC. Protein sequence: CASSSPLYEQYF.

The rearrangement links TRBV5-4 to TRBJ2-1; 13 positions agree with TRBD2. Germline V gives CDR1 SGHNT, CDR2 YYREEE (reference sequence). This CDR3 comprises 15 residues. Trimming at V came to 5 bases and at J to 4 bases, leaving 3 bases not matched to a gene. CDR3 amino acids: CASSTSGGEYNEQFF. CDR3 nucleotide sequence: TGTGCCAGCAGTACTAGCGGGGGGGAGTACAATGAGCAGTTCTTC.

This clonotype was detected ten times or more. The rearrangement links TRBV12-3 or TRBV12-4 to TRBJ1-1, with D possibly TRBD1 on 5 matching bases. The CDR3 has 13 amino acids. V was cut by 3 bases and J by 4 bases, with 9 bases left in between. DNA of the CDR3: TGTGCCAGCAGTTTTAAAAGGGGCACTGAAGCTTTCTTT. Amino acids: CASSFKRGTEAFF.

At least ten counts were recorded for this clonotype. The CDR3 is CASSVGQDNSPLHF. The CDR3 DNA sequence: TGTGCCAGCAGCGTAGGCCAGGATAATTCACCCCTCCACTTT. The chain has TRBV9 and TRBJ1-6; D is uncertain. The germline V and J ends were trimmed by 0 bases and 5 bases, with 6 bases remaining between them. The CDR3 consists of 14 residues. CDR1 SGDLS and CDR2 YYNGEE come from the germline V gene.

This clonotype has at least ten counts. This chain joins TRBV7-2 and TRBJ2-3; maybe TRBD2 (6 bases). Germline V gives CDR1 SGHTA, CDR2 FQGNSA. The CDR3 has 15 amino acids. Trimming shortened V by 5 bases and J by 0 bases, and 12 bases separated the two germline ends. DNA for the CDR3: TGTGCCAGCAGCCCGGACTACTTAAGCACAGATACGCAGTATTTT. This sequence encodes CASSPDYLSTDTQYF.

This clonotype was recorded many times. The chain employs TRBV21-1 and TRBJ2-7; TRBD1 was called by the table and not checked on the DNA. TRBV21-1 is an annotated pseudogene. The CDR3 is 16 residues long. The CDR3 loop is CASTNRGQGATYEQYF. The CDR3 DNA reads as TGTGCCAGCACCAATAGGGGACAGGGGGCAACCTACGAGCAGTACTTC.

Notes on this clonotype: The conserved closing phenylalanine or tryptophan is absent in this CDR3, likely reflecting a read error. The V and J genes are TRBV28 and TRBJ2-7; D is undetermined. The germline V gene encodes CDR1 MDHEN and CDR2 SYDVKM. Trimming took 5 bases from V and 4 from J, leaving 9 bases between them. The CDR3 has 12 residues. The CDR3 protein is CASSPQEYEQYL. DNA of the CDR3: TGTGCCAGCAGTCCCCAGGAGTACGAGCAGTACTTA.

The table lists this clonotype with a few counts. V and J are TRBV7-8 and TRBJ2-2; D is uncertain. This CDR3 is 14 amino acids long. Germline loops: CDR1 SGHVS, CDR2 FQNEAQ. The V gene lost 5 bases and the J gene lost 0 bases, with 7 bases spanning the gap. In DNA form, the CDR3 reads TGTGCCAGCAGCGCAGTCGCGAACACCGGGGAGCTGTTTTTT. This translates into CASSAVANTGELFF.

This clonotype appeared a few times. The gene calls are TRBV18 and TRBJ1-1; D is uncertain. The V and J ends lost 4 bases and 6 bases respectively, with 9 bases between them. Per germline, CDR1 KGHSH and CDR2 LQKENI. This CDR3 contains 12 residues. The CDR3 DNA follows: TGTGCCAGCTCACTTACAGAGGCTGAAGCTTTCTTT. Amino acids: CASSLTEAEAFF.

By share, this clonotype counts as medium-sized (0.01 to 0.1%). The chain employs TRBV7-2 and TRBJ2-1, with 9 bases identical to TRBD1. The V and J ends lost 6 bases and 6 bases, in that order; junction bases with no gene match: 6. The CDR3 sequence is 14 residues long. The germline V gene encodes CDR1 SGHTA and CDR2 FQGNSA. DNA of the CDR3: TGTGCCAGCAGAGTGGGGACAGGGTTCAATGAGCAGTTCTTC. As protein: CASRVGTGFNEQFF. Using reference TRBV7-2 and TRBJ2-1 for the parts outside the CDR3, the full variable domain is GAGVSQSPSNKVTEKGKDVELRCDPISGHTALYWYRQSLGQGLEFLIYFQGNSAPDKSGLPSDRFSAERTGGSVSTLTIQRTQQEDSAVYLCASRVGTGFNEQFFGPGTRLTVL.

This rearrangement joins TRBV6-5 to TRBJ1-2; D unresolved. This CDR3 comprises 13 residues. Germline CDR1 MNHEY, CDR2 SVGAGI. The germline V and J ends were trimmed by 0 bases and 5 bases, with 7 bases remaining between them. CDR3 protein: CASSYSSLYGYTF. CDR3 sequence (DNA): TGTGCCAGCAGTTACTCGTCCCTGTATGGCTACACCTTC.

This clonotype showed up many times. This chain connects TRBV6-5 to TRBJ2-7, with 8 positions matching TRBD1. Looked up from germline, CDR1 is MNHEY and CDR2 is SVGAGI. The V and J ends lost 0 bases and 2 bases, in that order; junction bases with no gene match: 6. The CDR3 is made up of 16 amino acids. CDR3 in DNA: TGTGCCAGCAGTTACTCGACCAGGGGGCGCACCTACGAGCAGTACTTC. Its translation is CASSYSTRGRTYEQYF.

This clonotype was observed a single time. The V and J genes are TRBV12-3 or TRBV12-4 and TRBJ2-7; 9 bases align to TRBD1. The CDR3 is 15 amino acids. The V gene end was trimmed by 6 bases and the J gene end by 3 bases; junction bases not matched to a gene: 9. The CDR3 is CASSLGTGRYYEQYF. The CDR3 bases are TGTGCCAGCAGCCTGGGGACAGGGAGATACTACGAGCAGTACTTC.

By frequency in the sample, this clonotype is medium-sized. The chain carries TRBV4-3 and TRBJ2-2; D gene ambiguous. The CDR3 runs to 13 residues. Germline lookup yields CDR1 LGHNA and CDR2 YSLEER. Between the trimmed V and J ends, which lost 0 bases and 4 bases, there was a span of 3 bases. In DNA, the CDR3 is TGCGCCAGCAGCCAAGAGACCACCGGGGAGCTGTTTTTT. It codes for CASSQETTGELFF.

A few counts support this clonotype. The V call is TRBV24-1, the J call TRBJ1-1; no firm D call. The CDR3 contains 12 residues. Trimming took 2 bases from V and 7 from J, leaving 7 bases between them. Germline V gene data show CDR1 as KGHDR and CDR2 as SFDVKD. CDR3 sequence reads: CATSDYGDEAFF. In nucleotides, the CDR3 is TGTGCCACCAGTGATTATGGGGATGAAGCTTTCTTT.

In its sample, this clonotype was seen many times. The chain is built from TRBV7-2 and TRBJ1-5; D might be TRBD1 (5 bases). There are 13 residues in the CDR3. The V end was cut by 5 bases, the J end by 7 bases, with 12 bases between. Germline-derived CDR1 and CDR2 are SGHTA and FQGNSA. The CDR3 DNA follows: TGTGCCAGCAGCCCGGACATCCCCCAGCCCCAGCATTTT. Residues: CASSPDIPQPQHF. Supplemented by reference TRBV7-2 and TRBJ1-5, the full variable domain reads GAGVSQSPSNKVTEKGKDVELRCDPISGHTALYWYRQSLGQGLEFLIYFQGNSAPDKSGLPSDRFSAERTGGSVSTLTIQRTQQEDSAVYLCASSPDIPQPQHFGDGTRLSIL.

This clonotype came up many times. The CDR3 DNA sequence: TGTGCCAGCAGCTTAGGGCAGGGGTTACATCAGCCCCAGCATTTT. Encoded protein: CASSLGQGLHQPQHF. The chain recombines TRBV7-6 with TRBJ1-5; possible D gene TRBD1, 6 bases. The germline V and J ends were trimmed by 1 base and 5 bases, with 12 bases remaining between them. CDR1 SGHVS and CDR2 FNYEAQ come from the germline V gene. This CDR3 region has 15 residues. Complete variable domain (other parts from reference TRBV7-6 and TRBJ1-5): GAGVSQSPRYKVTKRGQDVALRCDPISGHVSLYWYRQALGQGPEFLTYFNYEAQQDKSGLPNDRFSAERPEGSISTLTIQRTEQRDSAMYRCASSLGQGLHQPQHFGDGTRLSIL.